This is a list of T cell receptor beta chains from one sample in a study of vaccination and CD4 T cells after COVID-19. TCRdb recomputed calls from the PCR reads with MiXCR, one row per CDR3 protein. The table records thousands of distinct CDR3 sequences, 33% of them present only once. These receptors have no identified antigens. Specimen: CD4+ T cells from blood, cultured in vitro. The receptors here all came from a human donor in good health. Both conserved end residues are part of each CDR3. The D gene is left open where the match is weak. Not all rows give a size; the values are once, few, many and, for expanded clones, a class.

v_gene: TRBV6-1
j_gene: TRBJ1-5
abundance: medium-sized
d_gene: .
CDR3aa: CASTQGIGQPQHF

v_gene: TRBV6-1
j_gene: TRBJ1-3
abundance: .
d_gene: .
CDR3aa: CASSDQAESSSGNTIYF

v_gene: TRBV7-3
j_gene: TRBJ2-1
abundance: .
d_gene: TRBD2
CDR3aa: CASSPSPSGTYEQFF

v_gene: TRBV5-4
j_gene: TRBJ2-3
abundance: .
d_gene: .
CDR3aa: CASSLASIQRTDTQYF

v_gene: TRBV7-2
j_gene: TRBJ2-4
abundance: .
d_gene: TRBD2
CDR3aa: CASSLGAGENIQYF

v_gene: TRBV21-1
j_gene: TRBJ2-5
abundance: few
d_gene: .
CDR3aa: CASSTEDRVRETQYF

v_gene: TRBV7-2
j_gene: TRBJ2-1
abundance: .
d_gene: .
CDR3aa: CASSLVVGWDEQFF

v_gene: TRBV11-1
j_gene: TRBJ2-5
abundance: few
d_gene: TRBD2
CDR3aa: CASSRPVLAGRGETQYF

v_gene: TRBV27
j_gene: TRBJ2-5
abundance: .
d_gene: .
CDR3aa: CASSISDRLLTQYF

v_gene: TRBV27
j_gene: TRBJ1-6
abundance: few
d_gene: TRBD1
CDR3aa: CASSIGQGARGPGPLHF

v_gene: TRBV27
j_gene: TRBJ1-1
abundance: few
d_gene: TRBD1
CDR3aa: CASSSSHLRTGGEWAFF

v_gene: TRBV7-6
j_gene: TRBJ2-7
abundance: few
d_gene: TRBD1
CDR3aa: CASSLETGGEQYF

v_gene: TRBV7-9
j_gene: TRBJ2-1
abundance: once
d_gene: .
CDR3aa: CASSEPVSGYNEQFF

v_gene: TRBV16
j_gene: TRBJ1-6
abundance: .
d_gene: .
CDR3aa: CASSQSSPSNSPLHF

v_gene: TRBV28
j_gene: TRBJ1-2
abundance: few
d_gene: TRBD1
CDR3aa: CASSTGTGILYGYTF

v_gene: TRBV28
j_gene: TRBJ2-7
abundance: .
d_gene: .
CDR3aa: CASRESRDPESSYEQYF

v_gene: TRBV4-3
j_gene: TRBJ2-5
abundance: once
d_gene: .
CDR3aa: CASSPSLGETQYF

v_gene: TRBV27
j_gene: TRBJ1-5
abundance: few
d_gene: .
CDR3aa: CASSPNGMGQPQHF

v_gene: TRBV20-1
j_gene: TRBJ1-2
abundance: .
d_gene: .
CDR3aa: CSARVRSGYGYTF

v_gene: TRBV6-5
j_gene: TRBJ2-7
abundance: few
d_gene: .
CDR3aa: CASSSAVGVYEQYF

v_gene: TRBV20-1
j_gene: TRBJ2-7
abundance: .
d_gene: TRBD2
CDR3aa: CSARPFPAGGLLSYEQYF

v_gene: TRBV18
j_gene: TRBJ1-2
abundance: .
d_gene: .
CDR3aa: CASSPPAGGPNGYTF

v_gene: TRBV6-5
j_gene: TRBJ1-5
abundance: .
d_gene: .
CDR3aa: CASSYSIPGMGNQPQHF

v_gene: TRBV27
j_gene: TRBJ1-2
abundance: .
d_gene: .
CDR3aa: CASSLRGGGYTF

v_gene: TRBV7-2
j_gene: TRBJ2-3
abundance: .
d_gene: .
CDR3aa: CASSSQSGRGVTDTQYF

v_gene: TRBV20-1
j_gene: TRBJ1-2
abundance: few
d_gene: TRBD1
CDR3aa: CSARGDREEGYTF

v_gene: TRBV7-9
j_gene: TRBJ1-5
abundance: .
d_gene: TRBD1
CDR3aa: CASSLEGQSNQPQHF

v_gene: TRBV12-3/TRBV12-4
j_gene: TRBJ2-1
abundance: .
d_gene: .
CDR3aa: CASSTPGSEQFF

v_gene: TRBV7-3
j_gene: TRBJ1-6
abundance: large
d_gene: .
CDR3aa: CASSSGIGNSPLHF

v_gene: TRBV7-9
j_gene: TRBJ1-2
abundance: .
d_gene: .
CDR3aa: CASSFGRSLNYGYTF

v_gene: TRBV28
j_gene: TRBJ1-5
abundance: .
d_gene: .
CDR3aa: CASSFQISNQPQHF

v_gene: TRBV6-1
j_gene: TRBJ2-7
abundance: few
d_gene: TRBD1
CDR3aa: CASSTTGQGGEWSTYEQYF

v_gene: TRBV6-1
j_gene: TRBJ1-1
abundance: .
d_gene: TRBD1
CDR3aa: CASRDTGTGNTEAFF

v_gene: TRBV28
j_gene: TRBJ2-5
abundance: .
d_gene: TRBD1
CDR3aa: CASRLDRAWKTQYF

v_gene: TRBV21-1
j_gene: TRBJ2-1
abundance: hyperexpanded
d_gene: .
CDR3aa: CASSKRAAGGGNEQFF

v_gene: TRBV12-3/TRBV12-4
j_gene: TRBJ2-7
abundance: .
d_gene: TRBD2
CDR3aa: CASSSRREGYEQYF

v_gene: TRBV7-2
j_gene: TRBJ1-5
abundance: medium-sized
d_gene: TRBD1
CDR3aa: CASADRGNQPQHF

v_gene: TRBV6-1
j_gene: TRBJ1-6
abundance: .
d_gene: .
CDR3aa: CASSHTSALHF

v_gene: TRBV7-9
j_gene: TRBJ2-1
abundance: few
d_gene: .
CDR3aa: CASSRETSYAGVEQFF

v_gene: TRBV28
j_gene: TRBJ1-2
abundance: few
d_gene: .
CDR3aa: CASSLLRGKGYTF

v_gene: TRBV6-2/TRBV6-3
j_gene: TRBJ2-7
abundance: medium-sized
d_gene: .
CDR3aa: CASSYSEVSSEQYF

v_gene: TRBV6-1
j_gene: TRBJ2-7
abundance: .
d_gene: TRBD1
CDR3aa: CASSTGDRGPSYEQYF

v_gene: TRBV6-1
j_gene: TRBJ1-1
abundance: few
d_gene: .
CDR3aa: CASKKDIANTEAFF

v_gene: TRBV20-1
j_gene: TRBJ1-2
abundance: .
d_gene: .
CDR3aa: CSARDQGFLALVRF

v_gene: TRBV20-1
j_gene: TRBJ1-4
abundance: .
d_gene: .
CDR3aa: CSCSRGEKLFF

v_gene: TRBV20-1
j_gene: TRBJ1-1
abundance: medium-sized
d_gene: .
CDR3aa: CSAEGGVVF

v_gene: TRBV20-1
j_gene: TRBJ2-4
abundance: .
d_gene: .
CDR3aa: CSAGGRVNIQYF

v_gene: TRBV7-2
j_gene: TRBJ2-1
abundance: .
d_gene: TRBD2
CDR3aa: CASSLASGSGEQFF

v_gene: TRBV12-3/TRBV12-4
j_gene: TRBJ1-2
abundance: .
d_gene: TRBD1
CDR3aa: CASSPGQGLSGYTF

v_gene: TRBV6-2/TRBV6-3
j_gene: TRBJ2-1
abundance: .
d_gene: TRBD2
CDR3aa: CASRTSGSSYNEQSF

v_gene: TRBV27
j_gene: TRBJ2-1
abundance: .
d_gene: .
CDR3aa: CASSRITGNEQFF

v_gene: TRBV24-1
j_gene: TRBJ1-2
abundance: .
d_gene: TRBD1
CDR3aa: CATSDTTGVVYGYTF